This T cell receptor beta chain was documented in a study of T cell repertoires in cytomegalovirus infection (dated by TCRdb to 2018 to 2020). With respect to the entire study: Donor HLA type was relevant to the analysis, because carriage of CMV infection together with the matching HLA type was indicated by public TCR beta signatures. Study-wide conclusions, independent of this receptor: In both this cohort and an independent cohort of approximately 350 donors, the cumulative frequency of public TCR beta family members distinguished carriers of CMV infection plus the relevant HLA type. The ex vivo response was dominated by HLA-C-restricted CMV-specific TCR beta clonotypes, which also provided the single most frequent clonotype in two of eight donors.

The instrument given in TCRdb is Illumina HiSeq 1500. TCRdb reprocessed the public reads (quality trimming at Q25 with fastp, clone calling with MiXCR) and kept in-frame beta chains. Every entry covers one CDR3 protein and lists the most common genes and DNA from its rows. The sample data list about 200,000 distinct CDR3 sequences, and roughly 9% of these were observed just once. The ten largest make up approximately 4.2% of the sample. The CDR1 and CDR2 encoded by the germline V gene are SGHVS and FQNEAQ. V is cut by 2 bases and J by 12 bases, and the space between the germline ends is 17 bases. Reading from cysteine to phenylalanine, the CDR3 counts 14 amino acids. Just the 42-base CDR3 DNA is kept, in frame starting at base 1. There are a few counts of this clonotype. No cognate antigen has been identified for it. No base quality values were provided; no much bigger clone lies one nucleotide off.

The sequence was obtained from a human donor in good health (CMV status not recorded). Some clones in this sample may be carry-over from other donors' samples. The sequence joins TRBV7-8 to TRBJ1-5; the D gene is perhaps TRBD1, from 5 matching bases. The material sequenced was PBMCs. The nucleotide sequence is TGTGCCAGCAGCTTAAGCGGCAGGGAGAAACACCAGCATTTT. It encodes CASSLSGREKHQHF.